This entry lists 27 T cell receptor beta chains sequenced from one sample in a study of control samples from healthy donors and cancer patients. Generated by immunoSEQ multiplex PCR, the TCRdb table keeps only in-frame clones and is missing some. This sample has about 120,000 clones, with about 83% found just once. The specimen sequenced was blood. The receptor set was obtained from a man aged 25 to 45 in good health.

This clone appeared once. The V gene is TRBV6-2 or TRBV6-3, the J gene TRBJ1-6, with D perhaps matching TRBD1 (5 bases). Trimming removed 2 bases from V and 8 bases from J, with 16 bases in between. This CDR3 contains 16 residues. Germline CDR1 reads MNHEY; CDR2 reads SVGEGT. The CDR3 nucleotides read TGTGCCAGCAGTTACCCACCGGGACGTAAAGATTCACCCCTCCACTTT. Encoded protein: CASSYPPGRKDSPLHF.

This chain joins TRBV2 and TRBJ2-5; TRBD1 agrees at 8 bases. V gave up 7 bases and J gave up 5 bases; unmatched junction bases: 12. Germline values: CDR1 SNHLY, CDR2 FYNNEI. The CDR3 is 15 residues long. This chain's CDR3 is CASTNRGTQAETQYF. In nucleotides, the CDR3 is TGTGCCAGCACCAACAGGGGGACCCAAGCGGAGACCCAGTACTTC.

The CDR3 nucleotides are TGTGCCAGCAGTTACCCCACTTGGTGGGGGGACTATGGCTACACCTTC. This sequence encodes CASSYPTWWGDYGYTF. This sequence joins TRBV6-2 or TRBV6-3 and TRBJ1-2, with D possibly matching TRBD1 (5 bases). V shed 2 bases and J shed 3 bases, with 16 bases lying between them. Germline V gives CDR1 MNHEY, CDR2 SVGEGT. This CDR3 comprises 16 residues.

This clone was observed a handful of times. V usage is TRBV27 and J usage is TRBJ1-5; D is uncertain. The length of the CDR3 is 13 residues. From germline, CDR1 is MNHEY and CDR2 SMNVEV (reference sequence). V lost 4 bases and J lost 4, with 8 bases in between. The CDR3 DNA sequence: TGTGCCAGCAGTTGGGGTATAAATCAGCCCCAGCATTTT. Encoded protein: CASSWGINQPQHF.

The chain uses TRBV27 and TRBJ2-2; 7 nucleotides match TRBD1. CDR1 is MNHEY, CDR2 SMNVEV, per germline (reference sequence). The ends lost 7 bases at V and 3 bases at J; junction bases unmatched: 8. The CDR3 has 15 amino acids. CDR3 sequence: CASTRQGPHTGELFF. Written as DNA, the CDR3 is TGTGCCAGCACGAGACAGGGACCTCACACCGGGGAGCTGTTTTTT.

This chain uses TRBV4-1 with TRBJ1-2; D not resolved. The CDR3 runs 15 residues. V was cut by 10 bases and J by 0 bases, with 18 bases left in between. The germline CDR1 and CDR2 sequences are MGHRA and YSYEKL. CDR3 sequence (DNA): TGCGCCAACCCTTCCTTTGGACCCTCTAACTATGGCTACACCTTC. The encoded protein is CANPSFGPSNYGYTF.

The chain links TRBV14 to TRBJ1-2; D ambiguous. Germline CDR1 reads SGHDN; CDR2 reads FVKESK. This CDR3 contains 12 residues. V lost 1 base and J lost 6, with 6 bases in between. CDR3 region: CASSQVYDGYTF. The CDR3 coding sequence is TGTGCCAGCAGCCAAGTTTATGATGGCTACACCTTC.

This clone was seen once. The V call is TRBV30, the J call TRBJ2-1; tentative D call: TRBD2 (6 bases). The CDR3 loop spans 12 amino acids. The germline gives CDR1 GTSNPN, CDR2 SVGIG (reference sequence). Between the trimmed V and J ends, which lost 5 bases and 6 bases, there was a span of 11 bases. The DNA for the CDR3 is TGTGCCTGGGGGGACTGGGGCAATGAGCAGTTCTTC. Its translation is CAWGDWGNEQFF.

This chain's CDR3 is CATGSGGSQETQYF. CDR3 coding DNA: TGTGCCACCGGTAGCGGGGGAAGCCAAGAGACCCAGTACTTC. V usage is TRBV24-1 and J usage is TRBJ2-5; TRBD2 matches at 9 bases. Germline CDR1 reads KGHDR; CDR2 reads SFDVKD. V was clipped by 9 bases and J by 1 base; unmatched bases: 5. This CDR3 region has 14 residues.

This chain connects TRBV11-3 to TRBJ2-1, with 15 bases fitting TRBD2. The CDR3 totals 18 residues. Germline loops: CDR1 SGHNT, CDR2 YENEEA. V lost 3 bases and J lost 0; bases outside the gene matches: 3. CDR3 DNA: TGTGCCAGCAGCTTGGGACTAGCGGGGGGCGACTCCTACAATGAGCAGTTCTTC. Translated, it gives CASSLGLAGGDSYNEQFF.

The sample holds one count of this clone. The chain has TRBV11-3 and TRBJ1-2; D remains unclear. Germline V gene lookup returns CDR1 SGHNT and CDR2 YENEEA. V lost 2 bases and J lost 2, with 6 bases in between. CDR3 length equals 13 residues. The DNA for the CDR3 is TGTGCCAGCAGCTTAAGGAAGAACTATGGCTACACCTTC. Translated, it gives CASSLRKNYGYTF.

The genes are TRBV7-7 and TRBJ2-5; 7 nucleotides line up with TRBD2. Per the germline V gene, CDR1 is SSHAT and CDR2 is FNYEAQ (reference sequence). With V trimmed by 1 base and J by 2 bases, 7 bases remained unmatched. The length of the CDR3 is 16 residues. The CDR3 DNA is TGTGCCAGCAGCTTAGTAGGGTTCGGGGGGCAAGAGACCCAGTACTTC. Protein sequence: CASSLVGFGGQETQYF.

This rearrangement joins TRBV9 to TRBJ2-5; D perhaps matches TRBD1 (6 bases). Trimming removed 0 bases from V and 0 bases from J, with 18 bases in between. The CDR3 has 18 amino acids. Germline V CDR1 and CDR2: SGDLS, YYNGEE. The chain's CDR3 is CASSVEGVPIHYQETQYF. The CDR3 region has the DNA TGTGCCAGCAGCGTAGAGGGGGTACCCATACACTACCAAGAGACCCAGTACTTC.

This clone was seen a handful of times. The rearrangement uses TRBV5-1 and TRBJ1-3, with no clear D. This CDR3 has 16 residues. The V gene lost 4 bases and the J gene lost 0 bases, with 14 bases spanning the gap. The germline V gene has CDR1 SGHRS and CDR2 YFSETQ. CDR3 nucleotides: TGCGCCAGCAGCGGAGGACGTGGAAGCTCTGGAAACACCATATATTTT. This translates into CASSGGRGSSGNTIYF.

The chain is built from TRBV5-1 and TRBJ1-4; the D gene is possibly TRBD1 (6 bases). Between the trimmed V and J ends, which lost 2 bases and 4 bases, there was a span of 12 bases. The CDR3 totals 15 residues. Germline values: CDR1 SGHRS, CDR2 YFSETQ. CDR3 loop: CASSFGQGINEKLFF. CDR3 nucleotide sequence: TGCGCCAGCAGCTTCGGGCAGGGGATTAATGAAAAACTGTTTTTT. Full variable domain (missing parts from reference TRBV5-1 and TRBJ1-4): KAGVTQTPRYLIKTRGQQVTLSCSPISGHRSVSWYQQTPGQGLQFLFEYFSETQRNKGNFPGRFSGRQFSNSRSEMNVSTLELGDSALYLCASSFGQGINEKLFFGSGTQLSVL.

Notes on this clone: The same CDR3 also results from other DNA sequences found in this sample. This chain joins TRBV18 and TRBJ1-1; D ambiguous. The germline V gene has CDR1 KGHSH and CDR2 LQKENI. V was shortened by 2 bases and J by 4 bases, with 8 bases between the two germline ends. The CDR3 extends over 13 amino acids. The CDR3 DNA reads TGTGCCAGCTCACCATCTCTGGGCACTGAAGCTTTCTTT. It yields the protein CASSPSLGTEAFF.

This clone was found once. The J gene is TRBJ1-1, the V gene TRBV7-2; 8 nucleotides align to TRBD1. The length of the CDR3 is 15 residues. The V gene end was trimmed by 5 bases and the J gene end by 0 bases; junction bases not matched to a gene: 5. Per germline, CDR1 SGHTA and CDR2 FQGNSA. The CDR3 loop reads CASSRNRGMNTEAFF. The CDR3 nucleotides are TGTGCCAGCAGCCGCAACAGGGGGATGAACACTGAAGCTTTCTTT.

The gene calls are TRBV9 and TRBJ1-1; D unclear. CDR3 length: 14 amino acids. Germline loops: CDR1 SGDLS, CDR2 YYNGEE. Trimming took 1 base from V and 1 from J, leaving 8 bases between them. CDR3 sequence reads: CASSVNSQNTEAFF. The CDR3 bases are TGTGCCAGCAGCGTAAACAGCCAGAACACTGAAGCTTTCTTT.

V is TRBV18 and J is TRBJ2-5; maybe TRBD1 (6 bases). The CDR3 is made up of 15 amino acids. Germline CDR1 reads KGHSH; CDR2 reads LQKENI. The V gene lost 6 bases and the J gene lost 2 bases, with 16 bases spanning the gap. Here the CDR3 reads CASSRSAGTQETQYF. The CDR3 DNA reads TGTGCCAGCTCCCGCTCCGCCGGGACACAAGAGACCCAGTACTTC.

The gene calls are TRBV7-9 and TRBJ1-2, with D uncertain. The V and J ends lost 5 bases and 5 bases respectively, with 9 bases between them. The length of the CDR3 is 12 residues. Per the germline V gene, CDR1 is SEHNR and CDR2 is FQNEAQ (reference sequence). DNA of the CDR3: TGTGCCAGCAGCCCGGGTCCTTATGGCTACACCTTC. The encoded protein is CASSPGPYGYTF.

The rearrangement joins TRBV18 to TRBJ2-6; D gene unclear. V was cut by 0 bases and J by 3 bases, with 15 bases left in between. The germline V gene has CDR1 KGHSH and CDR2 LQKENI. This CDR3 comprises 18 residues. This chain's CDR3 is CASSPPPGSLDGANVLTF. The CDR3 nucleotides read TGTGCCAGCTCACCACCGCCGGGTTCGCTGGATGGGGCCAACGTCCTGACTTTC.

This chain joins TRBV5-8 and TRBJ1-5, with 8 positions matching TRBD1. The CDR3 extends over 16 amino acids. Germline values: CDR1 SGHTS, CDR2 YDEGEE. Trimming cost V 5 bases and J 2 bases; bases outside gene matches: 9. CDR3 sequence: CASSRTGRSGNQPQHF. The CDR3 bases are TGTGCCAGCAGTCGGACAGGGAGATCGGGCAATCAGCCCCAGCATTTT.

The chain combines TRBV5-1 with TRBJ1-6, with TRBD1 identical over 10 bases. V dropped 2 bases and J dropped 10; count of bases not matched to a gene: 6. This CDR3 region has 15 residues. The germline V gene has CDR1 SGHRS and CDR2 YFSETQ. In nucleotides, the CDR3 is TGCGCCAGCAGCTTCGACCGGGACAGGGGATCACCCCTCCACTTT. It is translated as CASSFDRDRGSPLHF.

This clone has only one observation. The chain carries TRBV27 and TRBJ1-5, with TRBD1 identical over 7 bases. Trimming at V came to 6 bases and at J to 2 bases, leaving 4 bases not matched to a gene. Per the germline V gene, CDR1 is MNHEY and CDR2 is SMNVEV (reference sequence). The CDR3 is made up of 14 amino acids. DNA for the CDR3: TGTGCCAGCAGCCCTGACAGGGGCAATCAGCCCCAGCATTTT. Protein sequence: CASSPDRGNQPQHF.

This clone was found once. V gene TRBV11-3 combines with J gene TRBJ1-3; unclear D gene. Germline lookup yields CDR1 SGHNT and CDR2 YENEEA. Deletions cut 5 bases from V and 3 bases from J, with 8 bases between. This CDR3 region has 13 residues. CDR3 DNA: TGTGCCAGCAGCCATCCCCATGGAAACACCATATATTTT. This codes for CASSHPHGNTIYF.

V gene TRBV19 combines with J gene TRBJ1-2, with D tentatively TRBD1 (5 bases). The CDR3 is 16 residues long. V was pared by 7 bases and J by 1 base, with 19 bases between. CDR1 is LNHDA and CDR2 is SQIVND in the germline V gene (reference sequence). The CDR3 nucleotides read TGTGCCAGTACCTATAACGGTCAGGGTCGTAACTATGGCTACACCTTC. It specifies CASTYNGQGRNYGYTF.

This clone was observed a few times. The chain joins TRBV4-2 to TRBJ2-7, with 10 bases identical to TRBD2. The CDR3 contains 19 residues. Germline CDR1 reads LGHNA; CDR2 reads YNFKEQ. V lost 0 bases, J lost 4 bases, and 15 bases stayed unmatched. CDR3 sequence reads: CASSQEVVAGGAGRYEQYF. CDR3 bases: TGTGCCAGCAGCCAAGAAGTGGTAGCGGGGGGTGCGGGCAGGTACGAGCAGTACTTC.